This passage covers 20 T cell receptor beta chains from one sample sequenced in a study of cytomegalovirus exposure and HLA in healthy donors. The PCR used 60 Vbeta and 13 Jbeta primers. Repertoires were generated with immunoSEQ multiplex PCR, while TCRdb's copy carries only in-frame clones and drops some. This sample has roughly 180,000 clones, with about 82% found just once. Sequencing used PBMCs. The origin of the receptors is a female donor in good health and CMV-seronegative.

This chain links TRBV12-5 with TRBJ2-5, with a possible D match to TRBD1 (6 bases). V shed 6 bases and J shed 1 base, with 9 bases lying between them. The CDR3 consists of 13 residues. Germline values: CDR1 LGHNT, CDR2 FRNRAP. The CDR3 nucleotides are TGTGCTAGTGGCCTGGGGGCCCAAGAGACCCAGTACTTC. Translating it yields CASGLGAQETQYF.

V is TRBV6-6 and J is TRBJ1-5; 7 bases are shared with TRBD1. Trimming cost V 5 bases and J 10 bases; bases outside gene matches: 2. Germline CDR1 is MNHNY and CDR2 is SVGAGI (reference sequence). The CDR3 contains 11 residues. Written as DNA, the CDR3 is TGTGCCAGCAGTAGGGACAGCCCCCAGCATTTT. It specifies CASSRDSPQHF.

The chain combines TRBV6-5 with TRBJ1-1; no definite D call. The CDR3 loop spans 13 amino acids. Germline V gene lookup returns CDR1 MNHEY and CDR2 SVGAGI. V was trimmed by 6 bases and J by 8 bases, leaving 16 bases between them. The CDR3 nucleotides are TGTGCCAGCAGCGTAAACGGGAGGACCGAAGCTTTCTTT. Translated, it gives CASSVNGRTEAFF.

This rearrangement joins TRBV7-3 to TRBJ2-7; tentatively, D is TRBD1 (5 bases). The germline V and J ends were trimmed by 3 bases and 6 bases, with 9 bases remaining between them. The CDR3 covers 12 residues. Germline values: CDR1 SGHTA, CDR2 FQGTGA. For the CDR3, the DNA is TGTGCCAGCAGCTTCCAGGGCGGCGAGCAGTACTTC. Translating it yields CASSFQGGEQYF.

V usage is TRBV5-5 and J usage is TRBJ2-3, with 12 bases lining up with TRBD2. Germline loops: CDR1 SGHKS, CDR2 YYEKEE (reference sequence). This CDR3 region has 17 residues. After removal of 0 bases from V and 2 bases from J, the junction contained 4 bases not matched to a gene. Here the CDR3 reads CASSLGGLAGLTDTQYF. The CDR3 bases are TGTGCCAGCAGCTTGGGTGGACTAGCGGGGCTCACAGATACGCAGTATTTT.

V and J are TRBV30 and TRBJ2-7; D may be TRBD1 (6 bases). The V gene's germline CDR1 is GTSNPN and CDR2 SVGIG (reference sequence). V lost 3 bases, J lost 6 bases, and 12 bases lay in between. The CDR3 covers 12 residues. The CDR3 DNA reads TGTGCCTGGAGCCTGCAGGGGCCCGAGCAGTACTTC. It codes for CAWSLQGPEQYF.

The CDR3 loop is CASSFQGNTEAFF. The CDR3 bases are TGTGCCAGCAGTTTTCAGGGGAACACTGAAGCTTTCTTT. The chain joins TRBV27 to TRBJ1-1, with D maybe TRBD1 (5 bases). The CDR3 extends over 13 amino acids. V lost 3 bases and J lost 1, with 6 bases in between. CDR1 and CDR2 (germline): MNHEY, SMNVEV (reference sequence).

The chain recombines TRBV5-1 with TRBJ2-1; perhaps TRBD2 as D (5 bases). Trimming took 0 bases from V and 10 from J, leaving 14 bases between them. The CDR3 is 14 amino acids. Germline V CDR1 and CDR2: SGHRS, YFSETQ. This chain's CDR3 is CASSLAVGVHEQFF. CDR3 in DNA: TGCGCCAGCAGCTTGGCCGTCGGGGTTCACGAGCAGTTCTTC. Complete variable domain (other parts from reference TRBV5-1 and TRBJ2-1): KAGVTQTPRYLIKTRGQQVTLSCSPISGHRSVSWYQQTPGQGLQFLFEYFSETQRNKGNFPGRFSGRQFSNSRSEMNVSTLELGDSALYLCASSLAVGVHEQFFGPGTRLTVL.

Only one count was recorded for this clone. CDR3 region: CAWGRGQGIPEQYF. The DNA for the CDR3 is TGTGCCTGGGGGAGGGGACAGGGGATCCCCGAGCAGTACTTC. This sequence joins TRBV30 and TRBJ2-7; 10 nucleotides align to TRBD1. Germline CDR1 GTSNPN, CDR2 SVGIG (reference sequence). This CDR3 is 14 amino acids long. After removal of 5 bases from V and 6 bases from J, the junction contained 10 bases not matched to a gene.

J is TRBJ1-2 and V is TRBV28, with D tentatively TRBD1 (5 bases). The CDR3 runs 14 residues. V was trimmed by 1 base and J by 8 bases, leaving 14 bases between them. Germline CDR1 reads MDHEN; CDR2 reads SYDVKM. CDR3 DNA sequence: TGTGCCAGCAGTTTATCCGTCAGGGTTAGCGGCTACACCTTC. Amino acid sequence: CASSLSVRVSGYTF.

The chain employs TRBV6-5 and TRBJ2-2; D not resolved. The V end was cut by 1 base, the J end by 6 bases, with 6 bases between. Germline V lookup: CDR1 MNHEY, CDR2 SVGAGI. The CDR3 extends over 13 amino acids. Here the CDR3 DNA reads TGTGCCAGCAGTTACTTTTCAGCCGGGGAGCTGTTTTTT. Protein: CASSYFSAGELFF.

V gene TRBV6-5 combines with J gene TRBJ2-6; no firm D call. The CDR3 is 14 amino acids. V lost 5 bases and J lost 2, with 7 bases in between. The germline gives CDR1 MNHEY, CDR2 SVGAGI. In DNA form, the CDR3 reads TGTGCCAGCAGTACATTTCCTGGGGCCAACGTCCTGACTTTC. Protein sequence: CASSTFPGANVLTF.

The rearrangement links TRBV27 to TRBJ1-5; D is undetermined. The germline V gene has CDR1 MNHEY and CDR2 SMNVEV (reference sequence). V lost 0 bases, J lost 2 bases, and 8 bases lay in between. CDR3 length: 15 amino acids. The CDR3 spells CASSLSGGGNQPQHF. CDR3 bases: TGTGCCAGCAGTTTATCTGGCGGGGGCAATCAGCCCCAGCATTTT.

The chain is built from TRBV19 and TRBJ1-5, with D possibly matching TRBD1 (6 bases). Germline CDR1 is LNHDA and CDR2 is SQIVND (reference sequence). Deletions cut 6 bases from V and 6 bases from J, with 24 bases between. This CDR3 has 17 residues. The CDR3 region has the DNA TGTGCCAGTAGCCTAAAAAGGGGACAAGGGGGTAGTCAGCCCCAGCATTTT. Encoded protein: CASSLKRGQGGSQPQHF.

The chain employs TRBV7-2 and TRBJ2-4; TRBD1 might be the D (6 bases). Germline assignment: CDR1 SGHTA and CDR2 FQGNSA. This CDR3 comprises 15 residues. V was shortened by 5 bases and J by 3 bases, with 14 bases between the two germline ends. CDR3 protein: CASSTTGTLKNIQYF. CDR3 sequence (DNA): TGTGCCAGCAGCACGACAGGTACCCTCAAAAACATTCAGTACTTC.

The chain links TRBV6-5 to TRBJ2-1; 7 bases line up with TRBD2. Germline CDR1 reads MNHEY; CDR2 reads SVGAGI. The CDR3 length is 13 residues. The V and J ends lost 2 bases and 10 bases, in that order; junction bases with no gene match: 5. The chain's CDR3 is CASSYHPTSEQFF. In nucleotides, the CDR3 is TGTGCCAGCAGTTACCACCCGACTAGCGAGCAGTTCTTC.

The V gene is TRBV5-6, the J gene TRBJ2-4; maybe TRBD1 (6 bases). V lost 0 bases and J lost 12, with 16 bases in between. CDR1 and CDR2 from the germline V gene are SGHDT and YYEEEE. This CDR3 is 14 amino acids long. As DNA, the CDR3 is TGTGCCAGCAGCTTGGCAGGGGCGAGGTACAGTCAGTACTTC. The encoded protein is CASSLAGARYSQYF. Full variable domain (missing parts from reference TRBV5-6 and TRBJ2-4): DAGVTQSPTHLIKTRGQQVTLRCSPKSGHDTVSWYQQALGQGPQFIFQYYEEEERQRGNFPDRFSGHQFPNYSSELNVNALLLGDSALYLCASSLAGARYSQYFGAGTRLSVL.

The CDR3 spells CASSPKILGEYNEQFF. CDR3 coding DNA: TGTGCCAGCAGCCCGAAGATTCTTGGGGAGTACAATGAGCAGTTCTTC. This chain connects TRBV5-5 to TRBJ2-1; D is possibly TRBD2 (5 bases). The CDR3 extends over 16 amino acids. The germline V and J ends were trimmed by 4 bases and 4 bases, with 18 bases remaining between them. In germline, CDR1 is SGHKS, CDR2 YYEKEE (reference sequence).

The chain joins TRBV7-2 to TRBJ2-3; perhaps TRBD2 as D (6 bases). The CDR3 totals 14 residues. The germline V gene has CDR1 SGHTA and CDR2 FQGNSA. Between the trimmed V and J ends, which lost 1 base and 12 bases, there was a span of 17 bases. Written as DNA, the CDR3 is TGTGCCAGCAGCTTAGGGGACTCCTCCCCCCGACAGTATTTT. Its protein product is CASSLGDSSPRQYF.

The chain's CDR3 is CASITGVPTTEAFF. The CDR3 DNA reads as TGTGCCAGCATTACGGGGGTCCCTACCACTGAAGCTTTCTTT. The V call is TRBV2, the J call TRBJ1-1, with D possibly being TRBD1 (5 bases). The CDR3 has 14 amino acids. V lost 7 bases and J lost 4, with 16 bases in between. Germline V gene data show CDR1 as SNHLY and CDR2 as FYNNEI.